This TCR beta chain was recovered during a study of cytomegalovirus exposure and HLA in healthy donors. Donors likely had unrecorded immune exposures despite being nominally healthy when sampled. PCR used 60 Vbeta primers and 13 Jbeta primers. As originally analysed: The authors later counted 70 million to 80 million unique TCR beta chains, some 12 million of them shared. Method: immunoSEQ multiplex PCR; TCRdb's copy keeps in-frame clones and lacks some. V and J calls and clone size are given by that table; D and trimming were obtained from the DNA. The sample yields roughly 69,000 clones, approximately 70% seen once. This clone came up a few times. Antigen specificity is unknown. Points from the study as a whole: Despite most TCR sequences being rare, some public TCRs occurred in many donors.

J gave up 2 bases and V 0 bases, and 6 bases lay outside the gene matches. Germline loops: CDR1 SGHDT, CDR2 YYEEEE. The CDR3 has 17 amino acids. The sequenced material came from PBMCs. This chain uses TRBV5-6 with TRBJ2-5, with 11 bases matching TRBD2. This TCR was sampled from a male donor in good health and CMV-seropositive. Here the CDR3 DNA reads TGTGCCAGCAGCTTGGTGGGACTAGCGGATACTCAAGAGACCCAGTACTTC. This encodes CASSLVGLADTQETQYF.